The source of this T cell receptor beta chain is a study of cytomegalovirus exposure and HLA in healthy donors. Across the whole study: Membership in the Caucasian-associated ancestry cluster was found for around four fifths of a few hundred genotyped donors. Notes on the study in general: In a later analysis, DRB1 alleles had the most associated TCRs; HLA-C alleles the fewest.

The donors comprised healthy bone marrow donors. 60 Vbeta and 13 Jbeta primers were used in PCR. The repertoire was sequenced with immunoSEQ multiplex PCR; TCRdb's copy has only in-frame clones and lacks some. The table lists around 250,000 clones, roughly 91% of them singletons. For this clone: Antigen: not known.

Trimming cost V 5 bases and J 8 bases; bases outside gene matches: 17. CDR3 length: 17 residues. Per germline, CDR1 MGHRA and CDR2 YSYEKL. The clonotype comes from a girl aged 2-9 years in good health and CMV-seronegative. V gene TRBV4-1 combines with J gene TRBJ2-3, with TRBD1 matching 9 bases. Sequencing was done on a sample of PBMCs. CDR3 amino acids: CASSESPGTGISGTQYF. The CDR3 DNA reads as TGCGCCAGCAGCGAAAGTCCCGGGACAGGGATCTCGGGTACGCAGTATTTT.